This T cell receptor beta chain came from a study of T cell responses to AZD1222 COVID-19 vaccine. Study outcomes and limitations: Spike-specific TCR breadth rose after two AZD1222 doses, and depth rose as well. Donors were chiefly white British, with a greater number of females, and clonal diversity was perhaps underestimated.

Comments on this clone: Its antigen remains unknown.

Some clones are missing from TCRdb's copy, which holds only in-frame ones; the method was immunoSEQ multiplex PCR. The sample has about 120,000 clones, around 90% seen once. This CDR3 region has 18 residues. The V end lost 4 bases, the J end lost 0 bases, and 21 bases lay between the germline ends. Germline V gives CDR1 SGHRS, CDR2 YFSETQ. The chain links TRBV5-1 to TRBJ2-3; perhaps D is TRBD1 or TRBD2 (6 bases each). Sample: peripheral blood, taken 28 days after the second dose of the MenACWY control vaccine. This TCR derives from an adult who received the MenACWY meningococcal vaccine as a control. The CDR3 nucleotides read TGCGCCAGCAGCCTCAAAACAGGGACTGCAACTAGCACAGATACGCAGTATTTT. It is translated as CASSLKTGTATSTDTQYF. The variable domain in full, completed from reference TRBV5-1 and TRBJ2-3, reads KAGVTQTPRYLIKTRGQQVTLSCSPISGHRSVSWYQQTPGQGLQFLFEYFSETQRNKGNFPGRFSGRQFSNSRSEMNVSTLELGDSALYLCASSLKTGTATSTDTQYFGPGTRLTVL.